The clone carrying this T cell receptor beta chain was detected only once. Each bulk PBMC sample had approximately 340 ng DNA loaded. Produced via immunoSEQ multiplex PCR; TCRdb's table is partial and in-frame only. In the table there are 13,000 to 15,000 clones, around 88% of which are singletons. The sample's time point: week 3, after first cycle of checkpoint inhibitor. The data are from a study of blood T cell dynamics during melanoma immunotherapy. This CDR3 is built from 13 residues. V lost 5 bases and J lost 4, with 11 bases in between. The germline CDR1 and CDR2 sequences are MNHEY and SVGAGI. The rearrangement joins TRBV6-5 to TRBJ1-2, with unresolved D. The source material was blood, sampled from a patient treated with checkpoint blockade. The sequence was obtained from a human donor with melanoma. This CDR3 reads CASSRRSLYGYTF. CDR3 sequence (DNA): TGTGCCAGCAGTAGGCGGAGTCTCTATGGCTACACCTTC.